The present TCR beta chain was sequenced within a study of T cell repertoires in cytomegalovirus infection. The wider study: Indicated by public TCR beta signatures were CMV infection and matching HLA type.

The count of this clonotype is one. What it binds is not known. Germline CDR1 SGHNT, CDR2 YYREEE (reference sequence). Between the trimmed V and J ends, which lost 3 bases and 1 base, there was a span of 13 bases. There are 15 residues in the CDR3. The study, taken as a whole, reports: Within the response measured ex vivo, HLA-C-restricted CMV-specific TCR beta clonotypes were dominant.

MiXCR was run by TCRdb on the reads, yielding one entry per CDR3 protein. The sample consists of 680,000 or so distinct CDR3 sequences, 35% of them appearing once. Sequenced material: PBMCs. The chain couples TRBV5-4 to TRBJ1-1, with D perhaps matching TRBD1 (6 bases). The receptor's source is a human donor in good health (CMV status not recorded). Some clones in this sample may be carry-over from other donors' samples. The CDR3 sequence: CASSSVDRRNTEAFF. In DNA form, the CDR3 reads TGTGCCAGCAGCTCCGTTGACAGGCGGAACACTGAAGCTTTCTTT.